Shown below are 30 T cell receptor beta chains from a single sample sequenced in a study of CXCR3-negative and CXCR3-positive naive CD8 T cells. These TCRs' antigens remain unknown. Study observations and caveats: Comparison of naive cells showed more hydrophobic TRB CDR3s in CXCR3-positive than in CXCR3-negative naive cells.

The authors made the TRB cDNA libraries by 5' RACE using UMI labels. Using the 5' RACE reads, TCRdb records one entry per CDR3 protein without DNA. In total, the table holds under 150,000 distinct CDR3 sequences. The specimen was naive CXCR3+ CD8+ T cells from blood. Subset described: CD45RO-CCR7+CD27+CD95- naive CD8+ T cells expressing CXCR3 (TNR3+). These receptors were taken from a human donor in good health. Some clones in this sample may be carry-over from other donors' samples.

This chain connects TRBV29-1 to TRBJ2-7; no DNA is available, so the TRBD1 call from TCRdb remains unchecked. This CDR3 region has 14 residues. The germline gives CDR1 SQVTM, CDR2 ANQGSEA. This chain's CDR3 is CSVVAGQGSYEQYF.

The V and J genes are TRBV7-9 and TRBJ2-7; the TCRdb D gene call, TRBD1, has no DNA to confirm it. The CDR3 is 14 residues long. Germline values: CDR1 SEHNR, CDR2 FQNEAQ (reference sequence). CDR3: CASSRRDRAHEQYF. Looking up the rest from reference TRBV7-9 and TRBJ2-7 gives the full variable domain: DTGVSQNPRHKITKRGQNVTFRCDPISEHNRLYWYRQTLGQGPEFLTYFQNEAQLEKSRLLSDRFSAERPKGSFSTLEIQRTEQGDSAMYLCASSRRDRAHEQYFGPGTRLTVT.

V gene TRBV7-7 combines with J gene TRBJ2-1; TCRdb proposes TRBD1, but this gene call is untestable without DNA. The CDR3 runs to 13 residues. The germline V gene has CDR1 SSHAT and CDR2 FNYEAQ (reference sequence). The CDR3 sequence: CASSYVAGDEQFF.

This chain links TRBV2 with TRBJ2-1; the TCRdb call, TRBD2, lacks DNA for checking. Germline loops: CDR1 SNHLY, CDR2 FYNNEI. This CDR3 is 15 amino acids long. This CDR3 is CASSDGASGYNEQFF.

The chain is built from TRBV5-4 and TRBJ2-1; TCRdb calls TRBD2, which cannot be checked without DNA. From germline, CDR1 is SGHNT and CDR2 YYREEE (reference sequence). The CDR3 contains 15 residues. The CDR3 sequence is CASTDTSGRASEQFF.

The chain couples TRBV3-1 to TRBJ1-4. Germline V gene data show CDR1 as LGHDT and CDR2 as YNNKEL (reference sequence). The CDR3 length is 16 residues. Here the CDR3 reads CASSQEASSSDEKLFF. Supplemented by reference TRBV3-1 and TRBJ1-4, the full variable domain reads DTAVSQTPKYLVTQMGNDKSIKCEQNLGHDTMYWYKQDSKKFLKIMFSYNNKELIINETVPNRFSPKSPDKAHLNLHINSLELGDSAVYFCASSQEASSSDEKLFFGSGTQLSVL.

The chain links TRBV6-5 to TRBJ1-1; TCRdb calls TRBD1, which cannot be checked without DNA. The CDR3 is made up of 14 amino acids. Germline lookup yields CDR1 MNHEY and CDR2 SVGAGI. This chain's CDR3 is CASSYHQGNTEAFF.

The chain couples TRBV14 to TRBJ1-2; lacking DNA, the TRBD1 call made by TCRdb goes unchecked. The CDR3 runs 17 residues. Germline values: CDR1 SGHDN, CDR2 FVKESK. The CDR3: CASSHLMSRDLNYGYTF.

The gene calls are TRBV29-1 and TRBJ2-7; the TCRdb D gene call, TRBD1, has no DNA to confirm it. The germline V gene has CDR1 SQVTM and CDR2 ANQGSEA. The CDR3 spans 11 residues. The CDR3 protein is CSVVGQAEQYF.

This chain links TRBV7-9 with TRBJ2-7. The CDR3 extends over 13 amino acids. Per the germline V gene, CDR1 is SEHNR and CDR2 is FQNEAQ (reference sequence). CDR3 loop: CASSLEPPYEQYF.

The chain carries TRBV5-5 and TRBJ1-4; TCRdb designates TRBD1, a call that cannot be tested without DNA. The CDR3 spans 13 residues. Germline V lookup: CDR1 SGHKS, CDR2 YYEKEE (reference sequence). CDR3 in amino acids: CASSLSTGTQLFF. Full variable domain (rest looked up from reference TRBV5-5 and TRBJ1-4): DAGVTQSPTHLIKTRGQQVTLRCSPISGHKSVSWYQQVLGQGPQFIFQYYEKEERGRGNFPDRFSARQFPNYSSELNVNALLLGDSALYLCASSLSTGTQLFFGSGTQLSVL.

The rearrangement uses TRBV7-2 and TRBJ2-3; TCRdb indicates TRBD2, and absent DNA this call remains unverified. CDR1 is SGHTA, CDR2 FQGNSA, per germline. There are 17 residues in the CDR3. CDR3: CASSPYEAGVPTDTQYF.

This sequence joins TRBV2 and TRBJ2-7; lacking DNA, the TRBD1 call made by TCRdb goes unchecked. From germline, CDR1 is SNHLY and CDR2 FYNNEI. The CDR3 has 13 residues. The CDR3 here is CASSGDTAYEQYF.

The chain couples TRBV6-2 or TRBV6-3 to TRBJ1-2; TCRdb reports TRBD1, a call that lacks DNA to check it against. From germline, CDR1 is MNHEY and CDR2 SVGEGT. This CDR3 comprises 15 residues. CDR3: CASSYSKRDDYGYTF.

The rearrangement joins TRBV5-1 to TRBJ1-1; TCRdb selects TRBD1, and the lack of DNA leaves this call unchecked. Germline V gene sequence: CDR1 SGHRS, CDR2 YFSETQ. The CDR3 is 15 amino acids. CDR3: CASSLDWGSGTEAFF.

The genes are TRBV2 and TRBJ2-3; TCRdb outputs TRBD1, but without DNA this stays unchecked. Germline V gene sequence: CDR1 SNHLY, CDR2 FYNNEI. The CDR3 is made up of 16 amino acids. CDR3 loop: CASGESGGGETDTQYF.

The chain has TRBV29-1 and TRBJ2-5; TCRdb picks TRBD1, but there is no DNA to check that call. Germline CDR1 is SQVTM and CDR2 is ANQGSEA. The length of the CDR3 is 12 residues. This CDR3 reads CSVEDREETQYF. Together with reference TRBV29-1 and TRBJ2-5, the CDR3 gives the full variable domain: SAVISQKPSRDICQRGTSLTIQCQVDSQVTMMFWYRQQPGQSLTLIATANQGSEATYESGFVIDKFPISRPNLTFSTLTVSNMSPEDSSIYLCSVEDREETQYFGPGTRLLVL.

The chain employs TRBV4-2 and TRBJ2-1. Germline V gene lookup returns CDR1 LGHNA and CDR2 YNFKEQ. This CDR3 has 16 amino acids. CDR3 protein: CASSQDDASSYNEQFF.

CDR3 in amino acids: CSVIAKNIQYF. The chain joins TRBV29-1 to TRBJ2-4. Germline V gene sequence: CDR1 SQVTM, CDR2 ANQGSEA. The CDR3 sequence is 11 residues long.

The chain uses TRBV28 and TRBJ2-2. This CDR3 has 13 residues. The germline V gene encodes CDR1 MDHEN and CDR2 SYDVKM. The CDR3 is CASSDKNTGELFF.

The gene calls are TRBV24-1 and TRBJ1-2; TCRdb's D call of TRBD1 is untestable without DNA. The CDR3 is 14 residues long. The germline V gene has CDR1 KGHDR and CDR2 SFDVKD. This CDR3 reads CATSDWDRDYGYTF.

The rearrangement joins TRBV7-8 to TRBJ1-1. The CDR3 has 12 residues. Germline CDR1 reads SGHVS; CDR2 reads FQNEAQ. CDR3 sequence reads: CASSLGTAEAFF.

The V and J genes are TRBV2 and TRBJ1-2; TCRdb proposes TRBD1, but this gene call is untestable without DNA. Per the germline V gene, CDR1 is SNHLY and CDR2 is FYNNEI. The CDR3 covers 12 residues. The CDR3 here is CASSWGGEGYTF. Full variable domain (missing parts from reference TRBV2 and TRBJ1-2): EPEVTQTPSHQVTQMGQEVILRCVPISNHLYFYWYRQILGQKVEFLVSFYNNEISEKSEIFDDQFSVERPDGSNFTLKIRSTKLEDSAMYFCASSWGGEGYTFGSGTRLTVV.

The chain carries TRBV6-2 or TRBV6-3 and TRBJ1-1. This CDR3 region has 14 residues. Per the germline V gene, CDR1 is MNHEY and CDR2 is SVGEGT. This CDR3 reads CASGDWRANTEAFF.

This CDR3 reads CASSNGQRLNTEAFF. The chain joins TRBV21-1 to TRBJ1-1. TRBV21-1 is described as a pseudogene. This CDR3 region has 15 residues.

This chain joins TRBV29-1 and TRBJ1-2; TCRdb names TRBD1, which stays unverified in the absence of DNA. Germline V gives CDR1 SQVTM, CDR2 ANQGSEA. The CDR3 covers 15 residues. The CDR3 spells CSVERTGGALYGYTF.

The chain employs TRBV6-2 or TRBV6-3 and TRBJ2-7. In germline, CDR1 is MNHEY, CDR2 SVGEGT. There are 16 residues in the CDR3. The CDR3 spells CASSPILRTGPYEQYF.

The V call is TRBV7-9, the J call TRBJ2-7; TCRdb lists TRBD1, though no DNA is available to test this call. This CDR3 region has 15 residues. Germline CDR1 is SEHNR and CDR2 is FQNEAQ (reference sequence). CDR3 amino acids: CASSLAGTDLYEQYF.

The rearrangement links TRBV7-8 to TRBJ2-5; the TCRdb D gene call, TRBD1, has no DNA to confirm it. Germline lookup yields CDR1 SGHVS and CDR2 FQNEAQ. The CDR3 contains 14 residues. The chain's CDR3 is CASSQDRVEETQYF.

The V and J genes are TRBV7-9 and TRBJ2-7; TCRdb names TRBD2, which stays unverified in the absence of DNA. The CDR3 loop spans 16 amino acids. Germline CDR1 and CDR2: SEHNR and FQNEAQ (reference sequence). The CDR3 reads CASSPPQGVYSYEQYF.